This T cell receptor (beta chain) was observed in a study of blood T cell repertoires in COVID-19. Study at large: Sites in the United States, Italy and Spain provided acute and convalescent COVID-19 samples. PBMCs, B-cell-depleted T cells, or T cells were the source of the cDNA or gDNA that made up the material.

Original handling: Estimation of nucleated cell counts relied on the amplification of reference gene primers. Profiling relied on immunoSEQ multiplex PCR, and the TCRdb table lists in-frame clones only, not all of them. Clone size and V and J calls were adopted from that table, with D and trimming inferred from the DNA. This sample has 310,000 or so clones; 70% to 90% occur once, and the top ten carry roughly 4%. This CDR3 contains 16 residues. Germline CDR1 SGHVS, CDR2 FQNEAQ. Trimming removed 5 bases from V and 5 bases from J; junction bases left unmatched: 10. This clone was counted once. The chain joins TRBV7-8 to TRBJ2-7; TRBD2 matches at 12 bases. The TCR was taken from a woman aged 50 to 65 with active or convalescent COVID-19. The sequenced sample was peripheral blood. For the CDR3, the DNA is TGTGCCAGCAGCCACCCCAAGACTAGCGGGAGCCACGAGCAGTACTTC. Its translation is CASSHPKTSGSHEQYF.